This T cell receptor (beta chain) comes out of a study of CD8 T cells in ankylosing spondylitis. Notes on the study in general: Clones linked to disease were reported to show significant enrichment in matched ankylosing spondylitis synovial fluid.

TCRdb reprocessed the 5' RACE reads with MiXCR, giving one entry per CDR3 protein. The data show 150,000 to 200,000 distinct CDR3 sequences, about 16% seen once. Regarding this clonotype: Its antigen is not known.

There are 16 residues in the CDR3. V was pared by 5 bases and J by 6 bases, with 8 bases of the junction left unmatched. Germline V gene sequence: CDR1 KGHDR, CDR2 SFDVKD. V gene TRBV24-1 combines with J gene TRBJ2-1, with 11 bases that match TRBD2. The clonotype comes from a male donor with ankylosing spondylitis or in good health (not recorded which). Specimen: blood, either unsorted or a sorted T cell fraction (not recorded which). The DNA of the CDR3 is TGTGCCACCAGTGGAAACCCGGGACTAGCGGTCAATGAGCAGTTCTTC. Translated: CATSGNPGLAVNEQFF.